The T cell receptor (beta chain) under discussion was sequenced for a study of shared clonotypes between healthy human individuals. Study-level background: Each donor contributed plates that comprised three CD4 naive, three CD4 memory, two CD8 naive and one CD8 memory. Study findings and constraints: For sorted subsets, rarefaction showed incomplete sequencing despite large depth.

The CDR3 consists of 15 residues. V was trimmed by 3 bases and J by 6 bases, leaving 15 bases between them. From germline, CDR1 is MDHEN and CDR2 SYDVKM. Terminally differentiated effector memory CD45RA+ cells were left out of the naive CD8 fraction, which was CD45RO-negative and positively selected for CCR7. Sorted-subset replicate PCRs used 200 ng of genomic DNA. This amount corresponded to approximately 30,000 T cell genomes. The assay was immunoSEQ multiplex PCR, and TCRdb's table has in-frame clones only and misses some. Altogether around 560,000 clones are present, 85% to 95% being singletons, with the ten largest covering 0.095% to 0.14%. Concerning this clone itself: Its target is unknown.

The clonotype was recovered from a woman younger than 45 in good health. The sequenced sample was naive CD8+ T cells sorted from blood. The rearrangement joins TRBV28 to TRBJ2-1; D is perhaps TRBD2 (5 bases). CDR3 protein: CASSFSVTMFNEQFF. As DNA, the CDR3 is TGTGCCAGCAGTTTTTCAGTGACTATGTTCAATGAGCAGTTCTTC.